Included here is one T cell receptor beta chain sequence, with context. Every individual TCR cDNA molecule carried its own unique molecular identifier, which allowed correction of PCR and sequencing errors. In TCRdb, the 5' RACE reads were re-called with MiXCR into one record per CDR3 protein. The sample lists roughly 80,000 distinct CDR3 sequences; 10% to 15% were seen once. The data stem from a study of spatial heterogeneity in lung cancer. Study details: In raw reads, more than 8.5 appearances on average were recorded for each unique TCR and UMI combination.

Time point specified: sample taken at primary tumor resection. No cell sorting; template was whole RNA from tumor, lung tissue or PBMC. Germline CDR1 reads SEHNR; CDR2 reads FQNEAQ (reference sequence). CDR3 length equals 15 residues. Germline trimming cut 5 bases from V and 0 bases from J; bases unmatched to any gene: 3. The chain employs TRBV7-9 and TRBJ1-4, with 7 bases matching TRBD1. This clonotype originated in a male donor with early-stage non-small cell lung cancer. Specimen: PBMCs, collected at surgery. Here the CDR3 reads CASSPGTATNEKLFF. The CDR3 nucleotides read TGTGCCAGCAGCCCAGGGACAGCAACTAATGAAAAACTGTTTTTT. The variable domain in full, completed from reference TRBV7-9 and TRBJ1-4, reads DTGVSQNPRHKITKRGQNVTFRCDPISEHNRLYWYRQTLGQGPEFLTYFQNEAQLEKSRLLSDRFSAERPKGSFSTLEIQRTEQGDSAMYLCASSPGTATNEKLFFGSGTQLSVL.